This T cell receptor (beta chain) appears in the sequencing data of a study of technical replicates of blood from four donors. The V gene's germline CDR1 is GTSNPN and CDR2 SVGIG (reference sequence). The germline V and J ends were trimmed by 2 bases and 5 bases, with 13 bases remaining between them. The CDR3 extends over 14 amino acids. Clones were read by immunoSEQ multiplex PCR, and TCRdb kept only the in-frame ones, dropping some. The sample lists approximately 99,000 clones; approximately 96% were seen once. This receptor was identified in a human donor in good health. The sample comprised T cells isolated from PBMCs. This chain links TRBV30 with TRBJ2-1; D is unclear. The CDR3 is CAWSPWRTHNEQFF. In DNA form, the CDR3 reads TGTGCCTGGAGTCCCTGGAGAACCCACAATGAGCAGTTCTTC.